This section outlines one T cell receptor (beta chain) sequence together with its context. Its antigen is unknown. The CDR3 is made up of 15 amino acids. Germline V gene lookup returns CDR1 LGHNT and CDR2 FRNRAP. The V gene end was trimmed by 6 bases and the J gene end by 10 bases; junction bases not matched to a gene: 9. The sample originates from a study of cytomegalovirus exposure and HLA in healthy donors. Overall study findings and caveats: Several V segments, TRBV6-2 and TRBV6-3 among them, could not be told apart and were dropped. Cytomegalovirus association was listed for under 200 TCR beta chains. Accurate HLA-A and HLA-B prediction from TCR beta sequences was reported for most subjects. A later analysis associated 16,000 or so TCR beta sequences with HLA alleles at a 0.05 false discovery rate.

The study ran its PCR with 60 Vbeta and 13 Jbeta primers. Data came from immunoSEQ multiplex PCR; TCRdb stores just in-frame clones and leaves some out. There are some 70,000 clones in the sample, with approximately 5.4% held by the top ten. This chain joins TRBV12-5 and TRBJ1-6; 10 bases are a match to TRBD1. Sequenced input: PBMCs. This clonotype was obtained from a man aged 40-55 years in good health and CMV-seronegative. CDR3 amino acids: CASGWGQGRDSPLHF. CDR3 DNA: TGTGCTAGTGGCTGGGGACAGGGGAGAGACTCACCCCTCCACTTT. The entire variable domain, with the rest obtained from reference TRBV12-5 and TRBJ1-6, is as follows: DARVTQTPRHKVTEMGQEVTMRCQPILGHNTVFWYRQTMMQGLELLAYFRNRAPLDDSGMPKDRFSAEMPDATLATLKIQPSEPRDSAVYFCASGWGQGRDSPLHFGNGTRLTVT.